Below are 21 T cell receptor beta chains sequenced from a single sample in a study of cytomegalovirus exposure and HLA in healthy donors. Generated by immunoSEQ multiplex PCR, the TCRdb table keeps only in-frame clones and is missing some. Of approximately 140,000 clones listed, 85% to 90% were seen once; the top ten hold just under 8%. The sequencing input was PBMCs. These receptors were obtained from a woman aged 18-29 years in good health and CMV-seropositive.

The rearrangement joins TRBV18 to TRBJ2-1; TRBD2 matches 13 bases. The J segment lost 7 bases and the V segment lost 3 bases, leaving 9 bases of the junction unmatched. The CDR3 is 17 amino acids. The germline gives CDR1 KGHSH, CDR2 LQKENI. The DNA for the CDR3 is TGTGCCAGCTCACCTCGGCTACTAGCGGGGGGGAAAAATGAGCAGTTCTTC. Its translation is CASSPRLLAGGKNEQFF.

On this clone itself: An end of the junction does not agree with germline; a read error may underlie this. The genes are TRBV5-1 and TRBJ2-3; TRBD1 agrees at 9 bases. CDR1 is SGHRS and CDR2 is YFSETQ in the germline V gene. The CDR3 runs to 14 residues. In nucleotides, the CDR3 is TGCGCCAGCAAAGTAACAGGGGGCACCGATACGCAGTATTTT. Its protein is CASKVTGGTDTQYF.

V gene TRBV2 combines with J gene TRBJ2-1; D is unresolved. The CDR3 has 14 residues. Germline V gene lookup returns CDR1 SNHLY and CDR2 FYNNEI. V lost 9 bases and J 8 bases, leaving 20 bases between the germline ends. CDR3 sequence (DNA): TGTGCCAGTTCCCCCTCGCCGGGTTTGGATGAGCAGTTCTTC. Translated, it gives CASSPSPGLDEQFF.

The chain recombines TRBV5-5 with TRBJ1-6; a weak D match, TRBD1 (5 bases). The CDR3 spans 13 residues. V lost 4 bases to trimming and J lost 8 bases, with 10 bases between them. Germline V gives CDR1 SGHKS, CDR2 YYEKEE (reference sequence). DNA for the CDR3: TGTGCCAGCAGCGCCGGGGGTGATTCACCCCTCCACTTT. It codes for CASSAGGDSPLHF.

The V and J genes are TRBV7-2 and TRBJ2-3, with 9 positions matching TRBD2. This CDR3 has 16 residues. From germline, CDR1 is SGHTA and CDR2 FQGNSA. V lost 4 bases, J lost 0 bases, and 5 bases stayed unmatched. CDR3 amino acids: CASSSTSGTSTDTQYF. In nucleotides, the CDR3 is TGTGCCAGCAGCTCGACTAGCGGAACTAGCACAGATACGCAGTATTTT.

The chain is built from TRBV5-1 and TRBJ2-7; D is unclear. CDR3 size: 13 residues. Deletions cut 0 bases from V and 0 bases from J, with 4 bases between. The germline CDR1 and CDR2 sequences are SGHRS and YFSETQ. The CDR3 protein is CASSLVGSYEQYF. For the CDR3, the DNA is TGCGCCAGCAGCTTGGTCGGCTCCTACGAGCAGTACTTC.

DNA of the CDR3: TGCGCCAGCAGCACCACGGGACAGGGCATGGGTGAGCAGTTCTTC. Protein sequence: CASSTTGQGMGEQFF. The chain has TRBV5-1 and TRBJ2-1, with TRBD1 matching 9 bases. The CDR3 spans 15 residues. Germline V gene lookup returns CDR1 SGHRS and CDR2 YFSETQ. Trimming at V came to 4 bases and at J to 9 bases, leaving 11 bases not matched to a gene.

The V call is TRBV18, the J call TRBJ1-5, with TRBD1 matching over 7 bases. Germline V gene lookup returns CDR1 KGHSH and CDR2 LQKENI. CDR3 length: 14 residues. The trim removed 2 bases at V and 2 bases at J, leaving 0 bases unmatched. The CDR3 sequence is CASSPGQGNQPQHF. The CDR3 coding sequence is TGTGCCAGCTCACCAGGACAGGGCAATCAGCCCCAGCATTTT. Looking up the rest from reference TRBV18 and TRBJ1-5 gives the full variable domain: NAGVMQNPRHLVRRRGQEARLRCSPMKGHSHVYWYRQLPEEGLKFMVYLQKENIIDESGMPKERFSAEFPKEGPSILRIQQVVRGDSAAYFCASSPGQGNQPQHFGDGTRLSIL.

This chain connects TRBV11-2 to TRBJ2-1, with D possibly matching TRBD2 (5 bases). V lost 3 bases and J lost 9, with 21 bases in between. The CDR3 runs to 16 residues. Germline V gives CDR1 SGHAT, CDR2 FQNNGV. The CDR3 sequence: CASSLLLGLPAGEQFF. The CDR3 nucleotides are TGTGCCAGCAGCTTGCTTCTGGGCTTGCCGGCGGGTGAGCAGTTCTTC. The variable domain in full, with the rest retrieved from reference TRBV11-2 and TRBJ2-1, is EAGVAQSPRYKIIEKRQSVAFWCNPISGHATLYWYQQILGQGPKLLIQFQNNGVVDDSQLPKDRFSAERLKGVDSTLKIQPAKLEDSAVYLCASSLLLGLPAGEQFFGPGTRLTVL.

The chain links TRBV11-2 to TRBJ1-2, with TRBD1 matching over 7 bases. The germline CDR1 and CDR2 sequences are SGHAT and FQNNGV. This CDR3 contains 13 residues. V shed 5 bases, J shed 7 bases, and the junction held 7 bases outside the gene matches. The CDR3 DNA reads as TGTGCCAGCAGCGTAAGGACAGGTCCTGGCTACACCTTC. Protein sequence: CASSVRTGPGYTF.

The V and J genes are TRBV9 and TRBJ1-2; D gene uncertain. V gave up 3 bases and J gave up 6 bases, with 3 bases separating them. CDR3 length: 10 residues. The germline V gene has CDR1 SGDLS and CDR2 YYNGEE. The CDR3 here is CASSGDGYTF. The CDR3 bases are TGTGCCAGCAGCGGAGATGGCTACACCTTC.

This sequence joins TRBV6-4 and TRBJ2-1, with 9 bases that match TRBD2. Germline CDR1 is MRHNA and CDR2 is SNTAGT. With 0 bases clipped from V and 4 bases from J, the junction kept 4 bases outside the gene matches. This CDR3 spans 16 amino acids. The chain's CDR3 is CASSDSGGRDYNEQFF. The CDR3 DNA reads as TGTGCCAGCAGTGACTCGGGCGGGAGGGATTACAATGAGCAGTTCTTC.

V usage is TRBV4-3 and J usage is TRBJ1-3, with a possible D match to TRBD1 (6 bases). The CDR3 is 15 residues long. Germline V gene lookup returns CDR1 LGHNA and CDR2 YSLEER. The V end was cut by 1 base, the J end by 2 bases, with 9 bases between. The CDR3: CASSQGAGAGNTIYF. In nucleotides, the CDR3 is TGCGCCAGCAGCCAAGGGGCAGGGGCTGGAAACACCATATATTTT.

The chain is built from TRBV5-1 and TRBJ2-7, with D possibly being TRBD1 (5 bases). The CDR3 has 14 amino acids. V was cut by 4 bases and J by 4 bases, with 15 bases left in between. Germline CDR1 is SGHRS and CDR2 is YFSETQ. The CDR3 spells CASSPFLQGYEQYF. CDR3 DNA sequence: TGCGCCAGCAGCCCCTTTTTGCAGGGATACGAGCAGTACTTC.

V and J are TRBV11-1 and TRBJ2-7, with 7 positions matching TRBD2. Trimming took 1 base from V and 6 from J; bases not matched to a gene: 6. The germline CDR1 and CDR2 sequences are SGHAT and FQDESV (reference sequence). CDR3 length equals 14 residues. CDR3 coding DNA: TGTGCCAGCAGCTTAGTGTGGGAGGGGAGCGAGCAGTACTTC. It codes for CASSLVWEGSEQYF.

The rearrangement joins TRBV6-1 to TRBJ2-2; a possible D gene is TRBD1 (6 bases). CDR3 length: 13 amino acids. Trimming cost V 11 bases and J 0 bases, with 10 bases left between them. The germline V gene has CDR1 MNHNS and CDR2 SASEGT. Here the CDR3 reads CASRTANTGELFF. The CDR3 nucleotides are TGTGCCTCGCGGACAGCGAACACCGGGGAGCTGTTTTTT.

This chain connects TRBV5-1 to TRBJ1-1; the match to TRBD1 covers 7 bases. V lost 1 base, J lost 8 bases, and 8 bases stayed unmatched. The CDR3 contains 14 residues. The germline V gene has CDR1 SGHRS and CDR2 YFSETQ. The DNA of the CDR3 is TGCGCCAGCAGCTTGACCCCGGGACAGCTAGAAGCTTTCTTT. This encodes CASSLTPGQLEAFF.

Comment on this clone: One end of the junction is discordant with germline, which a read error may explain. The V gene is TRBV27, the J gene TRBJ1-2, with 9 positions matching TRBD1. This CDR3 contains 14 residues. Germline loops: CDR1 MNHEY, CDR2 SMNVEV (reference sequence). CDR3 sequence (DNA): TGTGCCAGCAGACAGGGGGCGCTTGAAAGTGGCCACACCTTC. Translation gives CASRQGALESGHTF.

The rearrangement links TRBV6-1 to TRBJ1-2; possibly TRBD1 for D (6 bases). Germline CDR1 MNHNS, CDR2 SASEGT. The CDR3 runs 14 residues. Trimming shortened V by 7 bases and J by 6 bases, and 18 bases separated the two germline ends. CDR3 amino acids: CASTLLGEGDGYTF. The CDR3, as DNA: TGTGCCAGCACTCTCCTAGGGGAGGGGGATGGCTACACCTTC.

The V call is TRBV5-6, the J call TRBJ1-1; no reliable D call. The CDR3 runs 13 residues. Trimming shortened V by 0 bases and J by 8 bases, and 11 bases separated the two germline ends. CDR1 is SGHDT and CDR2 is YYEEEE in the germline V gene. The CDR3 nucleotides read TGTGCCAGCAGCTTGGCAGCGGGGAGAGAAGCTTTCTTT. Amino acids: CASSLAAGREAFF. The full variable domain, completed using reference TRBV5-6 and TRBJ1-1, is DAGVTQSPTHLIKTRGQQVTLRCSPKSGHDTVSWYQQALGQGPQFIFQYYEEEERQRGNFPDRFSGHQFPNYSSELNVNALLLGDSALYLCASSLAAGREAFFGQGTRLTVV.

This sequence joins TRBV5-1 and TRBJ1-4; 8 positions match TRBD1. This CDR3 has 19 amino acids. V shed 4 bases, J shed 0 bases, and the junction held 14 bases outside the gene matches. Germline values: CDR1 SGHRS, CDR2 YFSETQ. DNA for the CDR3: TGCGCCAGCAGCCTCCTCCCAAGGGGGACAGGAGCAACTAATGAAAAACTGTTTTTT. Its protein product is CASSLLPRGTGATNEKLFF.